Listed below are T cell receptor beta chains from one sample, sequenced in a study of cytomegalovirus exposure and HLA in healthy donors. Clones were read by immunoSEQ multiplex PCR, and TCRdb kept only the in-frame ones, dropping some. The sample has about 120,000 clones; roughly 83% are singletons. The sequenced sample consisted of PBMCs. These receptors were obtained from a man aged 18 to 35 in good health and CMV-seronegative. CDR3s include the opening cysteine and the closing phenylalanine or tryptophan. A D gene is named only where the DNA matches it firmly. A clone size is listed for some rows: how often the clone was seen (once, few, many), or a class if it is expanded.

v_gene: TRBV7-9
d_gene: TRBD2
abundance: .
j_gene: TRBJ2-5
CDR3aa: CASRPSGGASETQYF
CDR3nt: TGTGCCAGCAGACCTAGCGGGGGGGCCTCAGAGACCCAGTACTTC

v_gene: TRBV27
d_gene: .
abundance: .
j_gene: TRBJ2-2
CDR3aa: CASSSSAGNTGELFF
CDR3nt: TGTGCCAGCAGCTCTTCAGCGGGGAACACCGGGGAGCTGTTTTTT

v_gene: TRBV7-8
d_gene: .
abundance: .
j_gene: TRBJ1-1
CDR3aa: CASGTGPNTEAFF
CDR3nt: TGTGCCAGCGGAACAGGGCCGAACACTGAAGCTTTCTTT

v_gene: TRBV2
d_gene: .
abundance: .
j_gene: TRBJ1-2
CDR3aa: CASSELRTSNYGYTF
CDR3nt: TGTGCCAGCAGTGAGTTGCGGACTTCTAACTATGGCTACACCTTC

v_gene: TRBV9
d_gene: .
abundance: .
j_gene: TRBJ1-2
CDR3aa: CASSVGTVGYGYTF
CDR3nt: TGTGCCAGCAGCGTAGGCACAGTTGGCTATGGCTACACCTTC

v_gene: TRBV9
d_gene: TRBD1
abundance: .
j_gene: TRBJ1-1
CDR3aa: CASSEGGGTEAFF
CDR3nt: TGTGCCAGCAGCGAAGGGGGCGGCACTGAAGCTTTCTTT

v_gene: TRBV18
d_gene: TRBD1
abundance: .
j_gene: TRBJ2-7
CDR3aa: CASSLGGQGSYEQYF
CDR3nt: TGTGCCAGCTCACTAGGGGGCCAGGGGTCCTACGAGCAGTACTTC

v_gene: TRBV6-1
d_gene: TRBD1
abundance: .
j_gene: TRBJ1-6
CDR3aa: CATPRGDRVDSPLHF
CDR3nt: TGTGCCACCCCCAGGGGGGACAGGGTGGATTCACCCCTCCACTTT

v_gene: TRBV11-1
d_gene: .
abundance: .
j_gene: TRBJ2-5
CDR3aa: CASSSVPGDSQETQYF
CDR3nt: TGTGCCAGCAGCTCAGTGCCGGGGGACAGCCAAGAGACCCAGTACTTC

v_gene: TRBV30
d_gene: TRBD2
abundance: .
j_gene: TRBJ2-3
CDR3aa: CAWSGLAGAPTDTQYF
CDR3nt: TGTGCCTGGAGCGGACTAGCGGGGGCCCCCACAGATACGCAGTATTTT

v_gene: TRBV9
d_gene: .
abundance: .
j_gene: TRBJ2-3
CDR3aa: CASSAISVSTDTQYF
CDR3nt: TGTGCCAGCAGCGCGATTAGCGTAAGCACAGATACGCAGTATTTT

v_gene: TRBV10-3
d_gene: TRBD2
abundance: .
j_gene: TRBJ2-7
CDR3aa: CATRIAGGYEQYF
CDR3nt: TGTGCCACCAGAATAGCGGGAGGCTACGAGCAGTACTTC

v_gene: TRBV4-1
d_gene: TRBD2
abundance: .
j_gene: TRBJ2-4
CDR3aa: CASSQLGTRGDIQYF
CDR3nt: TGCGCCAGCAGCCAACTCGGGACTAGGGGGGACATTCAGTACTTC

v_gene: TRBV19
d_gene: .
abundance: .
j_gene: TRBJ1-5
CDR3aa: CASNDISNQPQHF
CDR3nt: TGTGCCAGTAATGACATTAGCAATCAGCCCCAGCATTTT

v_gene: TRBV29-1
d_gene: .
abundance: .
j_gene: TRBJ1-1
CDR3aa: CSVLFTYSEAFF
CDR3nt: TGCAGCGTTCTTTTCACATATTCTGAAGCTTTCTTT

v_gene: TRBV19
d_gene: .
abundance: .
j_gene: TRBJ2-2
CDR3aa: CASSPIGQVTGELFF
CDR3nt: TGTGCCAGTAGCCCCATTGGACAAGTCACCGGGGAGCTGTTTTTT

v_gene: TRBV14
d_gene: .
abundance: .
j_gene: TRBJ2-1
CDR3aa: CASSHTIRGTYNEQFF
CDR3nt: TGTGCCAGCAGCCATACTATCAGGGGTACCTACAATGAGCAGTTCTTC

v_gene: TRBV7-8
d_gene: TRBD2
abundance: once
j_gene: TRBJ2-1
CDR3aa: CASSLLGGGPDNEQFF
CDR3nt: TGTGCCAGCAGCTTACTCGGGGGGGGGCCCGACAATGAGCAGTTCTTC

v_gene: TRBV10-3
d_gene: TRBD1
abundance: .
j_gene: TRBJ1-1
CDR3aa: CATEQGAATEAFF
CDR3nt: TGTGCCACCGAACAGGGGGCGGCGACTGAAGCTTTCTTT

v_gene: TRBV18
d_gene: TRBD1
abundance: .
j_gene: TRBJ1-2
CDR3aa: CASSEGQGVDGYTF
CDR3nt: TGTGCCAGCTCCGAAGGACAGGGGGTCGATGGCTACACCTTC

v_gene: TRBV5-8
d_gene: .
abundance: .
j_gene: TRBJ2-5
CDR3aa: CASSWVGGAEGETQYF
CDR3nt: TGTGCCAGCAGCTGGGTCGGCGGGGCGGAAGGGGAGACCCAGTACTTC

v_gene: TRBV30
d_gene: TRBD1
abundance: .
j_gene: TRBJ1-2
CDR3aa: CAWSVERDRGIITF
CDR3nt: TGTGCCTGGAGTGTTGAACGGGACAGGGGGATAATCACCTTC